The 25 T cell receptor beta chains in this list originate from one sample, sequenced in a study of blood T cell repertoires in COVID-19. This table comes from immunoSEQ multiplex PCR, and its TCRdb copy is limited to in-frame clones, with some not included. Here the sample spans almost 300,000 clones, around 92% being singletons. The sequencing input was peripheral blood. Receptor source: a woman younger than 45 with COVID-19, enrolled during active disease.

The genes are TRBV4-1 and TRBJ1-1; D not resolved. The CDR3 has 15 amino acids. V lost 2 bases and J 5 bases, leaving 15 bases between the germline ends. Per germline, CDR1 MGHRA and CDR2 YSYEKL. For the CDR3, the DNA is TGCGCCAGCAGCCAAACGAGCGGGATGCTGACTGAAGCTTTCTTT. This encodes CASSQTSGMLTEAFF.

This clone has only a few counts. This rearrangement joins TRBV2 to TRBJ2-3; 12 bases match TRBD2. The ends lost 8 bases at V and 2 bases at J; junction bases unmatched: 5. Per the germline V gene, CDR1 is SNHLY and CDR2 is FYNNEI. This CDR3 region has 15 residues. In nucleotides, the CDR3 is TGTGCCAGCGATCTAGCGGGGGGGTCCACAGATACGCAGTATTTT. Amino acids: CASDLAGGSTDTQYF.

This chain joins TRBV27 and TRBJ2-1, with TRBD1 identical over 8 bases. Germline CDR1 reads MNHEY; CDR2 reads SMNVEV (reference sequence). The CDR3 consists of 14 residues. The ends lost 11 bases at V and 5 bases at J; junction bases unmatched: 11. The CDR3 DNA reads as TGTGCCGCTTCGGACAGGGCGCCCAACAATGAGCAGTTCTTC. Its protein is CAASDRAPNNEQFF.

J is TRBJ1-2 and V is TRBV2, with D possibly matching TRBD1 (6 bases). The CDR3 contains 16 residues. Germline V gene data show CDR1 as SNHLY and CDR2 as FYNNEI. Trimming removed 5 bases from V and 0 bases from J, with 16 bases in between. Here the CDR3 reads CASSQFLRDTNYGYTF. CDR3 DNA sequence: TGTGCCAGCAGTCAATTTCTCCGGGACACTAACTATGGCTACACCTTC.

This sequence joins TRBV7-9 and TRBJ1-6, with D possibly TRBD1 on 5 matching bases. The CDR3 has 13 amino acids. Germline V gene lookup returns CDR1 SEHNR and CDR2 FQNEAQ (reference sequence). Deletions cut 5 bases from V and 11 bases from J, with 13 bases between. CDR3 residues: CASSRPGGPPLHF. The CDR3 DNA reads TGTGCCAGCAGCCGGCCCGGGGGTCCACCCCTCCACTTT. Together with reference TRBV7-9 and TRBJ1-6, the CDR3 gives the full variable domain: DTGVSQNPRHKITKRGQNVTFRCDPISEHNRLYWYRQTLGQGPEFLTYFQNEAQLEKSRLLSDRFSAERPKGSFSTLEIQRTEQGDSAMYLCASSRPGGPPLHFGNGTRLTVT.

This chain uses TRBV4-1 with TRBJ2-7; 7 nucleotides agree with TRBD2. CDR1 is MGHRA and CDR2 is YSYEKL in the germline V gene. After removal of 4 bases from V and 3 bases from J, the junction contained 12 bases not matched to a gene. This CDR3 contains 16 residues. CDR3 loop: CASSPGRASGNYEQYF. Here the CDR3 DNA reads TGCGCCAGCAGCCCCGGAAGGGCTAGCGGTAACTACGAGCAGTACTTC.

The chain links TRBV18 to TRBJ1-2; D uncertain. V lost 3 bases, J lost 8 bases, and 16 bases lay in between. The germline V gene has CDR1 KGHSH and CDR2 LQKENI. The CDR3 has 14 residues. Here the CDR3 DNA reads TGTGCCAGCTCACCCCCCCCAACCGGGTTGGGCTACACCTTC. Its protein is CASSPPPTGLGYTF.

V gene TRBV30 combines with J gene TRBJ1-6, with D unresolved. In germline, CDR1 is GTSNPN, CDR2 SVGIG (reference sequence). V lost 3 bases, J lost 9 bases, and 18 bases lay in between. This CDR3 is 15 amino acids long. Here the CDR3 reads CAWSPGLGGGSPLHF. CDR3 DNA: TGTGCCTGGAGCCCCGGCCTGGGAGGAGGTTCACCCCTCCACTTT.

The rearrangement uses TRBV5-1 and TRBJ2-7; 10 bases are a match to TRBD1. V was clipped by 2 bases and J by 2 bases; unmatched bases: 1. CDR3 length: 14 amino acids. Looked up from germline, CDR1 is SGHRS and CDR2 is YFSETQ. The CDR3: CASSFGTGAYEQYF. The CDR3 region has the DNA TGCGCCAGCAGCTTCGGGACAGGGGCCTACGAGCAGTACTTC.

The CDR3 DNA reads as TGTGCCAGCAGCTTCCTCTCCGGAGGGGGCCCCCATAACACTGAAGCTTTCTTT. Encoded protein: CASSFLSGGGPHNTEAFF. The rearrangement joins TRBV5-8 to TRBJ1-1, with 7 bases matching TRBD1. With V trimmed by 2 bases and J by 2 bases, 15 bases remained unmatched. The CDR3 has 18 residues. Germline-derived CDR1 and CDR2 are SGHTS and YDEGEE. The whole variable domain, remainder taken from reference TRBV5-8 and TRBJ1-1, is EAGVTQSPTHLIKTRGQQATLRCSPISGHTSVYWYQQALGLGLQFLLWYDEGEERNRGNFPPRFSGRQFPNYSSELNVNALELEDSALYLCASSFLSGGGPHNTEAFFGQGTRLTVV.

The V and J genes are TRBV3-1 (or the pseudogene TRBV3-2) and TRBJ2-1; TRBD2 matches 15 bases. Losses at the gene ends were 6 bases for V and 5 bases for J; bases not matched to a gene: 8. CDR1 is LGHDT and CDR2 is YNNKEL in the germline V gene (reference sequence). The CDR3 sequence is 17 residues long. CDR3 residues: CASRRHGLAGGDNEQFF. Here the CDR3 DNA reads TGTGCCAGCAGGAGACACGGACTAGCGGGGGGGGACAATGAGCAGTTCTTC.

The CDR3 spells CASSSPTAMNTEAFF. The DNA for the CDR3 is TGTGCCAGCAGTTCCCCGACTGCCATGAACACTGAAGCTTTCTTT. This sequence joins TRBV6-5 and TRBJ1-1; D remains ambiguous. Trimming pared 4 bases from V and 0 bases from J, leaving 12 bases between. In germline, CDR1 is MNHEY, CDR2 SVGAGI. The CDR3 loop spans 15 amino acids.

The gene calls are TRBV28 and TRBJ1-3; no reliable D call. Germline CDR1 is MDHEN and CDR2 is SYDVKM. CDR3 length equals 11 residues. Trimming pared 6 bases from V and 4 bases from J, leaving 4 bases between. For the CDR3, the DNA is TGTGCCAGCAGACTAGGAAACACCATATATTTT. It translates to CASRLGNTIYF.

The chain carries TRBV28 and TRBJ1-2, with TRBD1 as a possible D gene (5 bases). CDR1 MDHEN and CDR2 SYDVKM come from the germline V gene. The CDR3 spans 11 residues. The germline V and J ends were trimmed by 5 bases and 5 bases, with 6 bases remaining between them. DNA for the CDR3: TGTGCCAGCAGTACAGGTTATGGCTACACCTTC. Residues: CASSTGYGYTF.

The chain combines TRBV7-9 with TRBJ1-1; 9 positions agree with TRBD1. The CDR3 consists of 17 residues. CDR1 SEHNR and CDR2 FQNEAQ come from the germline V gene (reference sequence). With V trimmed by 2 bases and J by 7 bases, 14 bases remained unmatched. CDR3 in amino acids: CASSLPRGTGKEGEAFF. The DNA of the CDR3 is TGTGCCAGCAGCTTACCCCGCGGGACAGGGAAAGAGGGTGAAGCTTTCTTT.

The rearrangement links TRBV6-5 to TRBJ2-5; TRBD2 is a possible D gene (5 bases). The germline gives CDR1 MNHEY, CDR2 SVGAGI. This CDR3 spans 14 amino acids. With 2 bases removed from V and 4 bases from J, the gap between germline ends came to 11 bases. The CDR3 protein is CASSYVGVSETQYF. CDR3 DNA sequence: TGTGCCAGCAGTTACGTGGGAGTTTCAGAGACCCAGTACTTC.

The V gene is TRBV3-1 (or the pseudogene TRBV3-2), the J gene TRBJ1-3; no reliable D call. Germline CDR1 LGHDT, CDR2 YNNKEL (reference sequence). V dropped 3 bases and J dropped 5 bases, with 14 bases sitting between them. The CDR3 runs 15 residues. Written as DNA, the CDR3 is TGTGCCAGCAGCCACCCGAGAGGTGCGAGAAACACCATATATTTT. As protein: CASSHPRGARNTIYF.

CDR3 sequence: CASSPEGDTDTQYF. CDR3 in DNA: TGTGCCAGCAGCCCCGAGGGGGACACAGATACGCAGTATTTT. The V gene is TRBV3-1 (or the pseudogene TRBV3-2), the J gene TRBJ2-3; a weak D match, TRBD1 (6 bases). V was cut by 4 bases and J by 2 bases, with 10 bases left in between. The germline gives CDR1 LGHDT, CDR2 YNNKEL (reference sequence). The CDR3 sequence is 14 residues long.

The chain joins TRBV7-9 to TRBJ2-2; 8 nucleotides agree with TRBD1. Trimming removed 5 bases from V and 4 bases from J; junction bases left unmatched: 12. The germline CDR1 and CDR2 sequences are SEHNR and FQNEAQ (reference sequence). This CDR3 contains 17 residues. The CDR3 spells CASSQKAGTGLTGELFF. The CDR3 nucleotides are TGTGCCAGCAGCCAAAAGGCCGGGACAGGTCTCACCGGGGAGCTGTTTTTT.

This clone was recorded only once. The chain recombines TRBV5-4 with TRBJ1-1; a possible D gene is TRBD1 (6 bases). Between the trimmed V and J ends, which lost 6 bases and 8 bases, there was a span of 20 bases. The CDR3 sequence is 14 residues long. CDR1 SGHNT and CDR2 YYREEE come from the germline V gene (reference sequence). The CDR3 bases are TGTGCCAGCACCCAAAATTACAGGGCCTCCGAAGCTTTCTTT. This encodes CASTQNYRASEAFF.

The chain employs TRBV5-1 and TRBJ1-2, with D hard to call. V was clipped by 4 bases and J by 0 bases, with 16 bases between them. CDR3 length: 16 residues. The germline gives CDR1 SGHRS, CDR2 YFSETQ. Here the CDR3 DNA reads TGCGCCAGCAGCCCAGCCTCCGGAGCTTCTAACTATGGCTACACCTTC. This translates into CASSPASGASNYGYTF. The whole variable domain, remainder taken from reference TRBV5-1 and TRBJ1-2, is KAGVTQTPRYLIKTRGQQVTLSCSPISGHRSVSWYQQTPGQGLQFLFEYFSETQRNKGNFPGRFSGRQFSNSRSEMNVSTLELGDSALYLCASSPASGASNYGYTFGSGTRLTVV.

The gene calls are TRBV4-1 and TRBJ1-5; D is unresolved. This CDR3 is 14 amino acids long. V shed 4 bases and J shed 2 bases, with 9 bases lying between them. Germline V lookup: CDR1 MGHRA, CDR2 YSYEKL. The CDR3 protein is CASSPSEGNQPQHF. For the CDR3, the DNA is TGCGCCAGCAGCCCATCTGAGGGCAATCAGCCCCAGCATTTT.

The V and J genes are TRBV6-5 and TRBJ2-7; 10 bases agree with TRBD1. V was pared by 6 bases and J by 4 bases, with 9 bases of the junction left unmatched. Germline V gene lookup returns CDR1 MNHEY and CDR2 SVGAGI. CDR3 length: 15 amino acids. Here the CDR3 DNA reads TGTGCCAGCAGCGGGGGGACAGGGGAGGGGTACGAGCAGTACTTC. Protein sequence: CASSGGTGEGYEQYF.

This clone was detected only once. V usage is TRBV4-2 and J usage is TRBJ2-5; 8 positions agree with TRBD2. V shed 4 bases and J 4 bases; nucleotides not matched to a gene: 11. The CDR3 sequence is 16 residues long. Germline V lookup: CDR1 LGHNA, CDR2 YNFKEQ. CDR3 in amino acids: CASSPLKRGLLETQYF. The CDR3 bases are TGTGCCAGCAGCCCCCTGAAGCGGGGGTTGTTAGAGACCCAGTACTTC.

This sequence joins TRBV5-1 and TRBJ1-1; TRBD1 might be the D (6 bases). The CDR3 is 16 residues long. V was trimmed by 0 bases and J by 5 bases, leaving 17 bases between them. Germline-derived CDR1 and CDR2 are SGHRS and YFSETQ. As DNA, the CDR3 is TGCGCCAGCAGCTTGGGAGTGGGGGCGAGGGAAACTGAAGCTTTCTTT. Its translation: CASSLGVGARETEAFF.